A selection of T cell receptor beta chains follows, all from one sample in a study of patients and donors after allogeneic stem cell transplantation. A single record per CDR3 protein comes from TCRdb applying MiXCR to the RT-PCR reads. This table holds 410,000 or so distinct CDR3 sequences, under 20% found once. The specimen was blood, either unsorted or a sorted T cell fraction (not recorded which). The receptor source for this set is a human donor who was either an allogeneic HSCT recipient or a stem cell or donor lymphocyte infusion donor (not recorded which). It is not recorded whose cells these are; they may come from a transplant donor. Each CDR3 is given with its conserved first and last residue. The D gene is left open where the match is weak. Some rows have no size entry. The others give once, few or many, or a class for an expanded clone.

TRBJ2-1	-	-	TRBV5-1	CASSFLSGGSDEQFF	TGCGCCAGCAGCTTCCTCTCCGGGGGCAGCGATGAGCAGTTCTTC
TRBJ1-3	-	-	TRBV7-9	CASSPPGSGNTIYF	TGTGCCAGCAGCCCCCCCGGCTCTGGAAACACCATATATTTT
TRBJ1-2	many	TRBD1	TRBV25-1	CASSAGTGNGYTF	TGTGCCAGCAGTGCAGGGACAGGGAACGGCTACACCTTC
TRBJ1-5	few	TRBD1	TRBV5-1	CASSFGQGGSNQPQHF	TGCGCCAGCAGCTTTGGGCAGGGGGGGAGCAATCAGCCCCAGCATTTT
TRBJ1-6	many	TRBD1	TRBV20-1	CSARRGQVHNSPLHF	TGCAGTGCTAGGAGAGGACAGGTCCATAATTCACCCCTCCACTTT
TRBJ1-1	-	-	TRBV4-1	CASSRGDGTEAFF	TGCGCCAGCAGCCGGGGGGACGGCACTGAAGCTTTCTTT
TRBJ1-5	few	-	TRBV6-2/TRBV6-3	CASSYSGGYYQPQHF	TGTGCCAGCAGTTATTCCGGGGGGTACTATCAGCCCCAGCATTTT
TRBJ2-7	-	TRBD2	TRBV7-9	CASSPLAGGHYEQYF	TGTGCCAGCAGCCCCTTAGCGGGAGGGCACTACGAGCAGTACTTC
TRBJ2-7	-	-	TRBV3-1	CASSLLGLGSSYEQYF	TGTGCCAGCAGCCTTCTGGGTTTGGGAAGCTCCTACGAGCAGTACTTC
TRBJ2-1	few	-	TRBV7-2	CASSLKREQFF	TGTGCCAGCAGCTTAAAGCGGGAGCAGTTCTTC
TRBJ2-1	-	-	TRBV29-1	CSVEGYNEQFF	TGCAGCGTTGAGGGGTACAATGAGCAGTTCTTC
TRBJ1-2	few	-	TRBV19	CASSAGPNYGYTF	TGTGCCAGTAGTGCGGGACCTAACTATGGCTACACCTTC
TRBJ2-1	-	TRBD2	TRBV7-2	CASSLANLAEGMEFF	TGTGCCAGCAGCTTAGCGAATCTAGCGGAGGGAATGGAGTTCTTC
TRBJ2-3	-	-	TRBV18	CASSPVNGKADTQYF	TGTGCCAGCTCACCCGTAAACGGGAAGGCAGATACGCAGTATTTT
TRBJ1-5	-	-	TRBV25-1	CASSEYSGRRIQPQHF	TGTGCCAGCAGTGAATATAGTGGGCGAAGAATACAGCCCCAGCATTTT
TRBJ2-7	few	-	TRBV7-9	CASSSGESYEQYF	TGTGCCAGCAGCTCCGGGGAATCCTACGAGCAGTACTTC
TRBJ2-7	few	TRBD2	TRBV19	CASSISGSGYEQYF	TGTGCCAGTAGTATAAGCGGGAGTGGTTACGAGCAGTACTTC
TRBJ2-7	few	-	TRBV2	CAGRPDSYEQYF	TGTGCCGGCAGACCGGACTCCTACGAGCAGTACTTC
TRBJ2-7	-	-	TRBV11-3	CASSLGSSIVREQYF	TGTGCCAGCAGCTTAGGGTCTAGCATCGTACGCGAGCAGTACTTC
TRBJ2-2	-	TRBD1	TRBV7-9	CASSPTGGRTGELFF	TGTGCCAGCAGCCCCACAGGGGGACGGACCGGGGAGCTGTTTTTT
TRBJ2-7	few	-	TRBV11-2	CASSLETGVPYEQYF	TGTGCCAGCAGCTTAGAGACAGGAGTCCCCTACGAGCAGTACTTC
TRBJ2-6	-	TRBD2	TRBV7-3	CASSSKGLAGASGANVLTF	TGTGCCAGCAGCTCGAAGGGGCTAGCGGGAGCGAGTGGGGCCAATGTCCTGACTTTC
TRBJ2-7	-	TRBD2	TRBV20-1	CSASGGLAVEQYF	TGCAGTGCTAGTGGGGGACTAGCGGTCGAGCAGTACTTC
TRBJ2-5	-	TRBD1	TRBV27	CASSPVGQGKETQYF	TGTGCCAGCAGTCCAGTTGGACAGGGGAAAGAGACCCAGTACTTC
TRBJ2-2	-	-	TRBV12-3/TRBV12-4	CASRRDTNTGELFF	TGTGCCAGCAGGCGGGACACCAACACCGGGGAGCTGTTTTTT
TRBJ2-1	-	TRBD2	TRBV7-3	CASSSGRGAGGHSSYNEQFF	TGTGCCAGCAGCTCCGGCCGCGGAGCGGGGGGTCATAGCTCCTACAATGAGCAGTTCTTC
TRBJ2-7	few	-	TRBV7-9	CASSSASDSYEQYF	TGTGCCAGCAGCTCCGCTAGCGATTCCTACGAGCAGTACTTC
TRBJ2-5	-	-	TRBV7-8	CASSLGGKEGTQYF	TGTGCCAGCAGCCTGGGGGGAAAAGAGGGGACCCAGTACTTC
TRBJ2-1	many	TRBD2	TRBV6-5	CASSYSTSGSNEQFF	TGTGCCAGCAGTTACTCGACTAGCGGGAGTAATGAGCAGTTCTTC
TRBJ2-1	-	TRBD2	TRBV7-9	CASSLDPAGGSYNEQFF	TGTGCCAGCAGCTTAGACCCAGCGGGAGGCTCCTACAATGAGCAGTTCTTC
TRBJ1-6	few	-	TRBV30	CAWGRLNSPLHF	TGTGCCTGGGGACGGTTGAATTCACCCCTCCACTTT
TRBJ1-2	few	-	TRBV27	CASRPGSWDGYTF	TGTGCCAGCCGACCGGGGTCCTGGGATGGCTACACCTTC
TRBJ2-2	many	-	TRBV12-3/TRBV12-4	CATQEGTGELFF	TGTGCCACGCAAGAGGGAACCGGGGAGCTGTTTTTT
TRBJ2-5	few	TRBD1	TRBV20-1	CSAPVGQGRGETQYF	TGCAGTGCGCCAGTCGGACAGGGGAGGGGAGAGACCCAGTACTTC
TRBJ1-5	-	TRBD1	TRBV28	CASSIRQGVQPQHF	TGTGCCAGCAGTATCCGACAGGGTGTTCAGCCCCAGCATTTT
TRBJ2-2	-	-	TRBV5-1	CASSFPGLDGFSGELFF	TGCGCCAGCAGCTTCCCAGGGTTAGATGGCTTCTCCGGGGAGCTGTTTTTT
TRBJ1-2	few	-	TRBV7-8	CASSPMGRPLGYTF	TGTGCCAGCAGCCCGATGGGGCGGCCCCTAGGTTATACCTTC
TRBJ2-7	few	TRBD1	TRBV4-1	CASSQAGTGNSEQYF	TGCGCCAGCAGCCAAGCGGGGACAGGGAATTCCGAGCAGTACTTC
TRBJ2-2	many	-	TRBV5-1	CASSLAQNTGELFF	TGCGCCAGCAGCTTGGCCCAGAACACCGGGGAGCTGTTTTTT
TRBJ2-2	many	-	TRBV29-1	CSVGIANTGELFF	TGCAGCGTTGGGATAGCGAACACCGGGGAGCTGTTTTTT